The rows below give T cell receptor beta chains drawn from one sample of a study of cytomegalovirus exposure and HLA in healthy donors. This table comes from immunoSEQ multiplex PCR, and its TCRdb copy is limited to in-frame clones, with some not included. The sample has about 79,000 clones; approximately 93% are singletons. The sequenced material came from PBMCs. The source of these receptors is a woman aged 30 to 39 in good health and CMV-seronegative. CDR3s include the opening cysteine and the closing phenylalanine or tryptophan. A D gene is named only where the DNA matches it firmly. Clone size is given for some rows only: seen once, a few or many times, or a class if the clone is expanded.

V gene	J gene	D gene	clone size	CDR3 protein	CDR3 DNA
TRBV4-1	TRBJ1-1	.	.	CASSHPARGETEAFF	TGCGCCAGCAGCCATCCCGCCAGGGGCGAGACTGAAGCTTTCTTT
TRBV6-1	TRBJ1-1	.	once	CASSEGAGWAEAFF	TGTGCCAGCAGTGAAGGGGCAGGGTGGGCTGAAGCTTTCTTT
TRBV30	TRBJ1-1	.	.	CAWIPTWNTEAFF	TGTGCCTGGATACCAACATGGAACACTGAAGCTTTCTTT
TRBV19	TRBJ2-2	TRBD1	.	CASRTAGGTGELFF	TGTGCCAGTAGGACAGCAGGGGGCACCGGGGAGCTGTTTTTT
TRBV4-1	TRBJ1-5	.	.	CASSQEGGNQPQHF	TGCGCCAGCAGCCAAGAGGGCGGGAATCAGCCCCAGCATTTT
TRBV19	TRBJ1-1	TRBD1	few	CASSPGQGTEAFF	TGTGCCAGTAGCCCCGGACAGGGGACTGAAGCTTTCTTT
TRBV18	TRBJ2-7	TRBD2	.	CASSPSRTSGHSSYEQYF	TGTGCCAGCTCACCAAGTCGGACTAGCGGGCATAGCTCCTACGAGCAGTACTTC
TRBV7-6	TRBJ2-7	TRBD2	.	CASSNPGTSGGGAYEQYF	TGTGCCAGCAGCAACCCCGGGACTAGCGGGGGGGGTGCCTACGAGCAGTACTTC
TRBV7-2	TRBJ1-3	TRBD1	.	CASSFNPGQGVDTIYF	TGTGCCAGCAGCTTTAATCCGGGACAGGGAGTAGACACCATATATTTT
TRBV5-4	TRBJ2-5	.	.	CASSSGTLYQETQYF	TGTGCCAGCAGCTCGGGTACTTTGTACCAAGAGACCCAGTACTTC
TRBV5-1	TRBJ2-7	TRBD1	.	CASSLVGGQGYEQYF	TGCGCCAGCAGCCTTGTGGGGGGACAGGGCTACGAGCAGTACTTC
TRBV6-1	TRBJ2-3	.	.	CASSEFQSSSTDTQYF	TGTGCCAGCAGTGAATTCCAGTCGTCTAGCACAGATACGCAGTATTTT
TRBV7-6	TRBJ1-3	.	.	CASSSEGSSRFRNTIYF	TGTGCCAGCAGCTCCGAGGGTTCCAGCCGCTTTAGAAACACCATATATTTT
TRBV19	TRBJ2-5	.	.	CASRPGGTETQYF	TGTGCCAGTAGACCGGGGGGCACGGAGACCCAGTACTTC
TRBV12-5	TRBJ2-7	TRBD1	.	CASGYGQGGYEQYF	TGTGCTAGTGGTTATGGACAGGGCGGCTACGAGCAGTACTTC
TRBV5-1	TRBJ1-1	.	.	CASNRRGNTEAFF	TGCGCCAGCAATCGTCGGGGGAACACTGAAGCTTTCTTT
TRBV5-6	TRBJ2-7	TRBD1	.	CASSFQTGAHSYEQYF	TGTGCCAGCAGCTTTCAAACAGGGGCCCACTCCTACGAGCAGTACTTC
TRBV5-1	TRBJ1-2	TRBD1	.	CASSLAGQGNYGYTF	TGCGCCAGCAGCTTGGCCGGACAGGGCAACTATGGCTACACCTTC
TRBV12-2	TRBJ2-6	.	.	CASRPRDMNSGANVLTF	TGTGCAAGTCGCCCCCGGGACATGAACTCTGGGGCCAACGTCCTGACTTTC
TRBV6-5	TRBJ2-7	.	.	CASRRANEQYF	TGTGCCAGCAGGAGGGCCAACGAGCAGTACTTC
TRBV5-1	TRBJ2-3	TRBD2	.	CASSLIKPGRSGTDTQYF	TGCGCCAGCAGCCTCATCAAACCCGGGAGGTCGGGCACAGATACGCAGTATTTT
TRBV5-4	TRBJ1-2	TRBD1	.	CASSARDRGPANYGYTF	TGTGCCAGCAGCGCCCGGGACAGGGGGCCTGCTAACTATGGCTACACCTTC
TRBV19	TRBJ2-3	TRBD2	.	CASRTTSGGTDTQYF	TGTGCCAGTCGGACGACTAGCGGGGGCACAGATACGCAGTATTTT
TRBV4-1	TRBJ2-1	TRBD2	.	CASSQDGASGSMAYNEQFF	TGCGCCAGCAGCCAAGATGGGGCTAGCGGGAGCATGGCCTACAATGAGCAGTTCTTC
TRBV19	TRBJ1-1	.	.	CASTRTGTEAFF	TGTGCCAGTACCCGGACTGGAACTGAAGCTTTCTTT
TRBV30	TRBJ1-2	.	.	CAWSVGGQGIGYTF	TGTGCCTGGAGTGTGGGTGGGCAGGGGATTGGCTACACCTTC
TRBV6-6	TRBJ1-1	TRBD1	.	CASSPRQGTEAFF	TGTGCCAGCAGTCCTCGACAGGGCACTGAAGCTTTCTTT
TRBV27	TRBJ1-6	TRBD1	.	CASSPQGAGSPLHF	TGTGCCAGCAGTCCACAGGGGGCGGGTTCACCCCTCCACTTT
TRBV2	TRBJ1-3	.	.	CASSEQQGRGNTIYF	TGTGCCAGCAGTGAACAACAGGGCCGAGGAAACACCATATATTTT
TRBV4-1	TRBJ1-5	TRBD1	.	CASSQPAGQGAVSDQPQHF	TGCGCCAGCAGCCAACCGGCGGGACAGGGGGCGGTTAGCGATCAGCCCCAGCATTTT
TRBV14	TRBJ2-5	.	.	CASSGGDQETQYF	TGTGCCAGCAGCGGGGGCGACCAAGAGACCCAGTACTTC